This T cell receptor beta chain was recovered during a study of OX40 agonist ivuxolimab in advanced cancers. Across the whole study: The mean age was approximately 60 years, ranging from 23 to 79, with about 87% of participants male.

Clones were sequenced by immunoSEQ multiplex PCR, and TCRdb holds only the in-frame ones, with some missing. Of roughly 86,000 clones listed, 90% are singletons. CDR3 length: 15 amino acids. CDR1 is KGHSH and CDR2 is LQKENI in the germline V gene. The V gene lost 1 base and the J gene lost 2 bases, with 12 bases spanning the gap. The rearrangement uses TRBV18 and TRBJ2-7; no reliable D call. The origin of this receptor is an adult with an advanced solid tumor such as melanoma, head and neck, liver or kidney cancer. Source: CD4+ or CD8+ T cells sorted from blood, taken in a trial of the OX40 agonist ivuxolimab. CDR3 coding DNA: TGTGCCAGCTCACCACACGAGGACGAGACCTACGAGCAGTACTTC. It yields the protein CASSPHEDETYEQYF. The complete variable domain, with remaining parts taken from reference TRBV18 and TRBJ2-7, reads NAGVMQNPRHLVRRRGQEARLRCSPMKGHSHVYWYRQLPEEGLKFMVYLQKENIIDESGMPKERFSAEFPKEGPSILRIQQVVRGDSAAYFCASSPHEDETYEQYFGPGTRLTVT.